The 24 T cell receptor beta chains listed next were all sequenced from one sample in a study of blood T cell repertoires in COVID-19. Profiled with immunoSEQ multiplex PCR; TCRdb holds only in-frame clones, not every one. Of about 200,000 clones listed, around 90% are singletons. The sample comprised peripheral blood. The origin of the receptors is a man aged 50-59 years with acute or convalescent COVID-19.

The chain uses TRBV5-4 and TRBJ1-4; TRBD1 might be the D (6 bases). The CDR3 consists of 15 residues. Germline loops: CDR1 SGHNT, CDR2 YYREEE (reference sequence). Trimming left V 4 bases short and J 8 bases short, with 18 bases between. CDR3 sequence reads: CASSLQGLGKEKLFF. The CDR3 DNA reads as TGTGCCAGCAGCCTACAGGGATTGGGCAAAGAAAAACTGTTTTTT.

The chain's CDR3 is CASRPSPGRKRQETQYF. In DNA, the CDR3 is TGTGCCAGCAGGCCGAGTCCGGGTCGTAAACGGCAAGAGACCCAGTACTTC. The chain uses TRBV28 and TRBJ2-5; D call uncertain. The CDR3 consists of 17 residues. CDR1 MDHEN and CDR2 SYDVKM come from the germline V gene. V was shortened by 6 bases and J by 2 bases, with 22 bases between the two germline ends.

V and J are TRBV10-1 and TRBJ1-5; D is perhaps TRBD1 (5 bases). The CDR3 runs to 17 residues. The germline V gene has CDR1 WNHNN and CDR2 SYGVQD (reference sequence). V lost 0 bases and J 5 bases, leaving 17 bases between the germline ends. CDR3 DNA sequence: TGCGCCAGCAGTGAGTCCTTGCAGGGAAAGGCGGATCAGCCCCAGCATTTT. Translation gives CASSESLQGKADQPQHF.

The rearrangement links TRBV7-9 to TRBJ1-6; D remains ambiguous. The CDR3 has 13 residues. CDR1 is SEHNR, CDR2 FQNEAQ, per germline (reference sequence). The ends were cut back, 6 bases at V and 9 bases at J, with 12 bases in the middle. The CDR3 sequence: CASRADGVSPLHF. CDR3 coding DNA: TGTGCCAGCAGGGCTGACGGGGTTTCACCCCTCCACTTT.

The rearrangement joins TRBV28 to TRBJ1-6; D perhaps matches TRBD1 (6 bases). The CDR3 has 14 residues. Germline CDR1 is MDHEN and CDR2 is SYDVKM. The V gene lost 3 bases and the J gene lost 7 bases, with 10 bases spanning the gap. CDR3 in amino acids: CASSFGTQNSPLHF. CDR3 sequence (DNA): TGTGCCAGCAGTTTTGGGACACAGAATTCACCCCTCCACTTT.

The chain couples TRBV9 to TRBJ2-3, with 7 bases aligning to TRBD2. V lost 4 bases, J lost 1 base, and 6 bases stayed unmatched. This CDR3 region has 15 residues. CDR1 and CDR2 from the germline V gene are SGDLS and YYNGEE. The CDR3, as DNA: TGTGCCAGCAGCCCTCCAAGCGGGGGCACAGATACGCAGTATTTT. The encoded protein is CASSPPSGGTDTQYF.

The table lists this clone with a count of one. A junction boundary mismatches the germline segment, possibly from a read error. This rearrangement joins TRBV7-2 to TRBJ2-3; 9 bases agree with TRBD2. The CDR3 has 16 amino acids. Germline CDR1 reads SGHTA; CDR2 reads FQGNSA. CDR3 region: CASSLEAGGGTDTQYF. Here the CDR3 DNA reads TGTGCCAGCAGCTTAGAAGCGGGAGGAGGCACGGATACGCAGTATTTT.

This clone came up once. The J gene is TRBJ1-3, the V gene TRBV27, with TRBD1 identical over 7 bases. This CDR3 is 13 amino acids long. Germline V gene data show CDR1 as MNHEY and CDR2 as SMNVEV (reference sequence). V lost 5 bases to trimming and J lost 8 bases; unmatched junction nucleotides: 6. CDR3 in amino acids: CASSRQGTDTIYF. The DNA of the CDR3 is TGTGCCAGCAGTCGACAGGGCACGGACACCATATATTTT.

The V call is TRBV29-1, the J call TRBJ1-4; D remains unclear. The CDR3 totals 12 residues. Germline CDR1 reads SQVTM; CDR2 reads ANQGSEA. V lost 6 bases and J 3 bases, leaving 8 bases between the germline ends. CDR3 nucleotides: TGCAGCGTCCGGGGATCTAATGAAAAACTGTTTTTT. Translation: CSVRGSNEKLFF. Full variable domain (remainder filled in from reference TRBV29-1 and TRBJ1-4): SAVISQKPSRDICQRGTSLTIQCQVDSQVTMMFWYRQQPGQSLTLIATANQGSEATYESGFVIDKFPISRPNLTFSTLTVSNMSPEDSSIYLCSVRGSNEKLFFGSGTQLSVL.

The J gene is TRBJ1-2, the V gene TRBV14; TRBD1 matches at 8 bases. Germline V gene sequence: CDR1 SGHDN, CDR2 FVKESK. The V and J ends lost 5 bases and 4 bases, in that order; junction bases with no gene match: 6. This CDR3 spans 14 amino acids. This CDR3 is CASSRDRSAYGYTF. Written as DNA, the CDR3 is TGTGCCAGCAGCAGGGACAGGAGCGCCTATGGCTACACCTTC.

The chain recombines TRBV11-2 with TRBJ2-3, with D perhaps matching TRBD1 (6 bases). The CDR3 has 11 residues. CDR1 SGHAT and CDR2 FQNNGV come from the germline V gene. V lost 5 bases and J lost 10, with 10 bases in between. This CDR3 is CASSPQGSQYF. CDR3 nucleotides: TGTGCCAGCAGCCCGCAGGGGTCGCAGTATTTT. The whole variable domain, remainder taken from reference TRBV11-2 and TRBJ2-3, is EAGVAQSPRYKIIEKRQSVAFWCNPISGHATLYWYQQILGQGPKLLIQFQNNGVVDDSQLPKDRFSAERLKGVDSTLKIQPAKLEDSAVYLCASSPQGSQYFGPGTRLTVL.

CDR3 in DNA: TGTGCCAGCAGCTCCGGAGGAGGGTCTGAAAAAGTGGAGCTGTTTTTT. It translates to CASSSGGGSEKVELFF. The V gene is TRBV11-2, the J gene TRBJ2-2; possible D gene TRBD2, 6 bases. CDR1 is SGHAT and CDR2 is FQNNGV in the germline V gene. The CDR3 spans 16 residues. V lost 4 bases, J lost 10 bases, and 22 bases lay in between.

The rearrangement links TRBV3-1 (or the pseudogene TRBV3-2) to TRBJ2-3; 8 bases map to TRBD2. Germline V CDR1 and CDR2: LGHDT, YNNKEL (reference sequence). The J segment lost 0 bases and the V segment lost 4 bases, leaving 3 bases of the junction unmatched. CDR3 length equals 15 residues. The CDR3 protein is CASSPTSGSTDTQYF. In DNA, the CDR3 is TGTGCCAGCAGCCCTACTAGCGGAAGCACAGATACGCAGTATTTT.

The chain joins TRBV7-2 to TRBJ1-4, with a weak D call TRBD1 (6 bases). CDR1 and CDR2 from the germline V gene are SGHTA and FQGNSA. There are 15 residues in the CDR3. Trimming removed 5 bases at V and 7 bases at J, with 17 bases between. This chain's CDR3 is CASSPFPDRTEKLFF. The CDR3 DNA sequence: TGTGCCAGCAGCCCCTTCCCGGACAGAACTGAAAAACTGTTTTTT. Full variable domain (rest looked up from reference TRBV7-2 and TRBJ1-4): GAGVSQSPSNKVTEKGKDVELRCDPISGHTALYWYRQSLGQGLEFLIYFQGNSAPDKSGLPSDRFSAERTGGSVSTLTIQRTQQEDSAVYLCASSPFPDRTEKLFFGSGTQLSVL.

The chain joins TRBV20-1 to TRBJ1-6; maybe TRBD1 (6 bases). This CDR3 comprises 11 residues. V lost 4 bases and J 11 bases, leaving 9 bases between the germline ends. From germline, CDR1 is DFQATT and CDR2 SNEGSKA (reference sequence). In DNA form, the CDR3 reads TGCAGTGCTACTAACAGGGCACCCCTCCACTTT. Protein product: CSATNRAPLHF.

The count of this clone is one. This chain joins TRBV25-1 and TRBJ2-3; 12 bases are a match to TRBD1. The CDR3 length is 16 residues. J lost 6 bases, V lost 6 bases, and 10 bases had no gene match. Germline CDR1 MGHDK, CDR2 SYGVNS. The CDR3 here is CASRPTRDRGQDTQYF. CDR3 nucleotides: TGTGCCAGCAGGCCTACCCGGGACAGGGGGCAGGATACGCAGTATTTT.

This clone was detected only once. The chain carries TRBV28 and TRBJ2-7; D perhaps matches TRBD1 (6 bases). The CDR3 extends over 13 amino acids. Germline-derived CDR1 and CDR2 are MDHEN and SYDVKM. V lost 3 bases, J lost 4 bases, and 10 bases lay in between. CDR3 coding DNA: TGTGCCAGCAGTTTTGTCAGGGGTTACGAGCAGTACGTC. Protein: CASSFVRGYEQYV.

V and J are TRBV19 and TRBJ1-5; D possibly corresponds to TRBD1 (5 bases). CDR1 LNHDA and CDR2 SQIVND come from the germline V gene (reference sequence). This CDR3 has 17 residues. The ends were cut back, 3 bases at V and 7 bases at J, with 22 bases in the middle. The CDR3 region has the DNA TGTGCCAGTAGTATGTCGGTCCAGGGATTACCCGGCCAGCCCCAGCATTTT. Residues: CASSMSVQGLPGQPQHF.

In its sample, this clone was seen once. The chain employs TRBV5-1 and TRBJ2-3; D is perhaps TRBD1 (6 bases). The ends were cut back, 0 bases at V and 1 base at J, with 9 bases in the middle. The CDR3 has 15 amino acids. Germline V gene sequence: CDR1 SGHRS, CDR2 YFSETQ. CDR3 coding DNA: TGCGCCAGCAGCTTGGAGGCAGGGGGCACAGATACGCAGTATTTT. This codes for CASSLEAGGTDTQYF.

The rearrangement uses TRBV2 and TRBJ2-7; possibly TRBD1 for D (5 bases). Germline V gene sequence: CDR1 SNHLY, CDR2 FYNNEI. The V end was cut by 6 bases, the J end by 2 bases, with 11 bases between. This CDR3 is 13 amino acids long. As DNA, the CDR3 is TGTGCCAGCAGAGAGGACATCGCCTACGAGCAGTACGTC. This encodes CASREDIAYEQYV.

The CDR3 DNA reads TGTGCCAGCTCACCGGACATCTCTGGAAACACCATATATTTT. As protein: CASSPDISGNTIYF. The V gene is TRBV18, the J gene TRBJ1-3, with D possibly matching TRBD1 (5 bases). V was trimmed by 3 bases and J by 0 bases, leaving 6 bases between them. This CDR3 is built from 14 residues. Germline-derived CDR1 and CDR2 are KGHSH and LQKENI.

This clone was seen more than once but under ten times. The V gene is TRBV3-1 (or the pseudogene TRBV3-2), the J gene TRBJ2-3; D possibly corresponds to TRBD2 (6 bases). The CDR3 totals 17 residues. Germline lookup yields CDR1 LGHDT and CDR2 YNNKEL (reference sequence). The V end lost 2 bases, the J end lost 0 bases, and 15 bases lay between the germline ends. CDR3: CASSQHPPGTSTDTQYF. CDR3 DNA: TGTGCCAGCAGCCAACATCCCCCAGGGACTAGCACAGATACGCAGTATTTT.

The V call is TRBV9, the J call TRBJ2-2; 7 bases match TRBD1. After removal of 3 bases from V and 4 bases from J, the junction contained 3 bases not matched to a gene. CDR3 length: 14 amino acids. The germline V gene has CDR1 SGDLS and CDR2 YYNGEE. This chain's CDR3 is CASSEWTGTGELFF. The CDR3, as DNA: TGTGCCAGCAGCGAATGGACAGGCACCGGGGAGCTGTTTTTT.

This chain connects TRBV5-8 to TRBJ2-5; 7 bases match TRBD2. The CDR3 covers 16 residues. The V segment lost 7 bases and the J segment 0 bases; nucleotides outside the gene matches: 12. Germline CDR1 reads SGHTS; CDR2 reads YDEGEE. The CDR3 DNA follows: TGTGCCAGCCGAAAATGGGGGGGGACCTACCAAGAGACCCAGTACTTC. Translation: CASRKWGGTYQETQYF.